This T cell receptor beta chain was sequenced for a study of cytomegalovirus exposure and HLA in healthy donors. CDR1 and CDR2 (germline): SGHTA, FQGNSA. This CDR3 region has 15 residues. Trimming cost V 3 bases and J 2 bases; bases outside gene matches: 7. In the PCR, 60 Vbeta and 13 Jbeta primers were used. Sequencing used immunoSEQ multiplex PCR; TCRdb keeps in-frame clones, though not all of them. This table holds some 110,000 clones, 65% to 90% found once. The chain couples TRBV7-2 to TRBJ2-7; 7 bases fit TRBD2. The TCR comes from a woman in her twenties or thirties in good health and CMV-seronegative. Sequenced input: PBMCs. The CDR3, as DNA: TGTGCCAGCAGCTTCCTAGCGGACCCTACCTACGAGCAGTACTTC. Its protein is CASSFLADPTYEQYF.